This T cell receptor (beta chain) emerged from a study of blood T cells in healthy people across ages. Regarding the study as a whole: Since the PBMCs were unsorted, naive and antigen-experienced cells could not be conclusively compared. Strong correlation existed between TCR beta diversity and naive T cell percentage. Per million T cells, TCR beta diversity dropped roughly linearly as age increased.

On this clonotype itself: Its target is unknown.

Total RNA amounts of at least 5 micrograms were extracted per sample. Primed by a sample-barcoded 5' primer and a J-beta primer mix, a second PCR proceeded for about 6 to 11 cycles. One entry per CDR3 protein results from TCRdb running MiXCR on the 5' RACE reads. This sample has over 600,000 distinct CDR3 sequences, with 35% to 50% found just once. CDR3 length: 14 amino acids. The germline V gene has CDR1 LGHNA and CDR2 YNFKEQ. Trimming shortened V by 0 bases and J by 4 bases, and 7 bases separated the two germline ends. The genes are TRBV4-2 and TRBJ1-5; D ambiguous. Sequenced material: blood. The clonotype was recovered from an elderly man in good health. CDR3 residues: CASSQETWNQPQHF. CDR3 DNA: TGTGCCAGCAGCCAAGAAACCTGGAATCAGCCCCAGCATTTT.